One and the same sample provided the 9 T cell receptor beta chains below, sequenced in a study of shared clonotypes between healthy human individuals. Sequencing used immunoSEQ multiplex PCR; TCRdb keeps in-frame clones, though not all of them. This sample carries 450,000 to 650,000 clones, roughly 72% of them seen once, and the ten largest clones take about 12%. The sample taken for sequencing was PBMCs. These receptors were obtained from a woman aged 40-49 years in good health. Some clones in this sample may be carry-over from other donors' samples.

The chain employs TRBV2 and TRBJ1-2; the D gene is possibly TRBD1 (6 bases). The germline V and J ends were trimmed by 0 bases and 4 bases, with 12 bases remaining between them. The CDR3 spans 15 residues. Germline V gives CDR1 SNHLY, CDR2 FYNNEI. CDR3 sequence (DNA): TGTGCCAGCAGTGAAGCCGCGGACAGCTTCTATGGCTACACCTTC. It codes for CASSEAADSFYGYTF.

The CDR3 DNA follows: TGTGCCAGCAGCTTTCCAGGGGATCGTACTTGGACTAGCGGGTTGTTTAATGAGCAGTTCTTC. Protein sequence: CASSFPGDRTWTSGLFNEQFF. V and J are TRBV7-8 and TRBJ2-1, with 11 bases that match TRBD2. This CDR3 comprises 21 residues. Unmatched junction bases numbered 23, after V lost 3 bases and J lost 7 bases. Germline loops: CDR1 SGHVS, CDR2 FQNEAQ.

In the case of this clone: The junction departs from germline at one end; a sequencing error may be responsible. The genes are TRBV2 and TRBJ2-3; 9 nucleotides match TRBD2. Germline CDR1 is SNHLY and CDR2 is FYNNEI. The CDR3 sequence is 15 residues long. The CDR3 is CASRGTGTSKDTQYF. CDR3 DNA sequence: TGTGCCAGCAGAGGTACCGGGACTAGCAAAGATACGCAGTATTTT.

The J gene is TRBJ2-3, the V gene TRBV7-7; the D is unclear. Trimming pared 5 bases from V and 12 bases from J, leaving 18 bases between. This CDR3 is 13 amino acids long. The germline V gene has CDR1 SSHAT and CDR2 FNYEAQ (reference sequence). Here the CDR3 reads CASSPRPASRQYF. The CDR3 nucleotides read TGTGCCAGCAGCCCCCGGCCTGCTAGTAGACAGTATTTT.

J is TRBJ2-1 and V is TRBV11-3, with D hard to call. Deletions cut 2 bases from V and 9 bases from J, with 11 bases between. CDR3 length: 13 residues. The germline V gene encodes CDR1 SGHNT and CDR2 YENEEA. CDR3 DNA sequence: TGTGCCAGCAGCTTATTTCCTAGTGGTGAGCAGTTCTTC. Translation: CASSLFPSGEQFF.

This clone was detected only a few times. The J gene is TRBJ2-3, the V gene TRBV29-1; the D is unclear. The germline gives CDR1 SQVTM, CDR2 ANQGSEA. V was shortened by 8 bases and J by 4 bases, with 22 bases between the two germline ends. This CDR3 has 15 amino acids. The CDR3: CSTSEAVTMADTQYF. The CDR3 coding sequence is TGCAGCACGTCAGAGGCGGTGACGATGGCAGATACGCAGTATTTT.

The V and J genes are TRBV27 and TRBJ2-3; D possibly matches TRBD1 or TRBD2 (5 bases each). The CDR3 totals 13 residues. Germline CDR1 MNHEY, CDR2 SMNVEV (reference sequence). The germline V and J ends were trimmed by 3 bases and 8 bases, with 12 bases remaining between them. The CDR3 sequence is CASSLGTIRTQYF. CDR3 nucleotide sequence: TGTGCCAGCAGTTTGGGGACCATCCGTACGCAGTATTTT.

V is TRBV2 and J is TRBJ2-2, with 10 bases that match TRBD2. The CDR3 has 13 residues. Germline V lookup: CDR1 SNHLY, CDR2 FYNNEI. V lost 4 bases and J lost 7; bases outside the gene matches: 0. The CDR3 loop reads CASSGTSGGELFF. The CDR3 nucleotides are TGTGCCAGCAGTGGGACTAGCGGCGGGGAGCTGTTTTTT.

The CDR3 DNA sequence: TGTGCCAGCAGCTTGGGAGGACTAGCGGGAGGGTCAGATACGCAGTATTTT. It specifies CASSLGGLAGGSDTQYF. V usage is TRBV5-4 and J usage is TRBJ2-3; TRBD2 matches at 15 bases. The germline V gene encodes CDR1 SGHNT and CDR2 YYREEE (reference sequence). This CDR3 region has 17 residues. J lost 4 bases, V lost 0 bases, and 3 bases had no gene match. Full variable domain (outside the CDR3, taken from reference TRBV5-4 and TRBJ2-3): ETGVTQSPTHLIKTRGQQVTLRCSSQSGHNTVSWYQQALGQGPQFIFQYYREEENGRGNFPPRFSGLQFPNYSSELNVNALELDDSALYLCASSLGGLAGGSDTQYFGPGTRLTVL.